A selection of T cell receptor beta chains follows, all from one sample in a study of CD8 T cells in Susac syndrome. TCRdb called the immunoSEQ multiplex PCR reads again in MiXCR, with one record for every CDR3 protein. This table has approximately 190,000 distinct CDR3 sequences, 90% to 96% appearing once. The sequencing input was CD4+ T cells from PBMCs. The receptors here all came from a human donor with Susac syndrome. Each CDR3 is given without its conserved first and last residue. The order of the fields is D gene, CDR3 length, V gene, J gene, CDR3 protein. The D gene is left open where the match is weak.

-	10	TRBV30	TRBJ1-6	AWIQDDSPLH
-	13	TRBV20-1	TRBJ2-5	SASRGGGRTETQY
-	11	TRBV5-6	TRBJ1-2	ASSLQGHYGYT
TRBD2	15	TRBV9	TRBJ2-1	ASSTRLAGGPYNEQF
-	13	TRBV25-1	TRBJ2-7	ASSEGGLGYYEQY
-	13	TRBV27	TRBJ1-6	ASSLMPGWDSPLH
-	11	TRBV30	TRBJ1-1	AWTTGFNTEAF
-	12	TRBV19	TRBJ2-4	ASRADRAKNIQY
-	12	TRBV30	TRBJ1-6	AWSVGRDNSPLH
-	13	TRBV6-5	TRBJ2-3	ASSSSAGGTDTQY
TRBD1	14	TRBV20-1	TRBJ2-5	SANPGQPLAWETQY
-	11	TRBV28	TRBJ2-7	ASNLDRSYEQY
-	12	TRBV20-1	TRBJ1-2	SARENLRVHGYT
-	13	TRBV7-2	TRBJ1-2	ASSLAGGLGYGYT
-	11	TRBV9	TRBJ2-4	ASSVGGRDIQY
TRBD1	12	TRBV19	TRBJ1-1	ASRTGPMNTEAF
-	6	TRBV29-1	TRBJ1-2	SVDGYT
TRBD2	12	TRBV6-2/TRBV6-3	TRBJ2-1	ASTLAGGGDEQF
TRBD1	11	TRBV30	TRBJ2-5	AWNRGQQETQY
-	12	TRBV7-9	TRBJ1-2	ASRPGVTSNGYT
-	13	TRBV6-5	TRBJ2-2	ASSYPPSGGQELF
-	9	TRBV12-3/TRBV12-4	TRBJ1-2	ASSFRVGYT
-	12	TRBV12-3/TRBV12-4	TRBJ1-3	ASSPNRVGNTIY
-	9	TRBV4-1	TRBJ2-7	ASGRQYEQY
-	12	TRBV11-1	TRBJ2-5	ASSFHTVRETQY
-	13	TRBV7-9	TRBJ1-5	ASSLQGNSNQPQH
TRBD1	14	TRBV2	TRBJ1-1	ASSENRGGGNTEAF
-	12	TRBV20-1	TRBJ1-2	SARGTDVFYGYT
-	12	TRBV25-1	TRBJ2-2	ASTGDANTGELF
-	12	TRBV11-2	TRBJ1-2	ASSLVAGGHGYT
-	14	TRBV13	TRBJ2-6	ASSLVGVSGANVLT
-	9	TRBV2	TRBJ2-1	ASSVGNEQF
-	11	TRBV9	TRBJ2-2	ASSVEDTGELF
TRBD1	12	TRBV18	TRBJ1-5	ASSPDAGGTGQH
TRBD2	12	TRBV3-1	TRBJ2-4	ASSQRGEENIQY